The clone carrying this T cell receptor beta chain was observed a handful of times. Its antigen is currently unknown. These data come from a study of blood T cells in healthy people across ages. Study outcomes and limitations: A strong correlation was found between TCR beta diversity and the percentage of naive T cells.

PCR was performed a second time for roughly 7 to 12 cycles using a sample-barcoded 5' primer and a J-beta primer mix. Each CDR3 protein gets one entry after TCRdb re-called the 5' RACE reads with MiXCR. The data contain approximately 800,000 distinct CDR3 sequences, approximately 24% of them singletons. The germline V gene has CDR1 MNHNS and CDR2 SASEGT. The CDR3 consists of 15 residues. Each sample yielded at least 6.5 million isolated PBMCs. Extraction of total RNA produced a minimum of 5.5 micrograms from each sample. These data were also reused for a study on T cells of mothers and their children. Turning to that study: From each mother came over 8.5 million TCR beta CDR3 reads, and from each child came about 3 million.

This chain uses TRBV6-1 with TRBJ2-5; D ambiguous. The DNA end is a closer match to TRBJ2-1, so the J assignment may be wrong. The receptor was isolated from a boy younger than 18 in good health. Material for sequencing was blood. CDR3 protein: CASSAAARTYNEQFF. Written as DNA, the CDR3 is TGTGCCAGCAGTGCCGCGGCTCGGACCTACAATGAGCAGTTCTTC.